The clone carrying this TCR beta chain has just a few counts. No antigen is known for it. This sample was included in a study of beta chain features in type 1 diabetes. Study-wide points: Shortening that was moderate but significant affected the TCRB CDR3s of Type 1 diabetes patients in all four CD4+ subsets.

Reverse transcribing all isolated RNA meant expressed TCRB transcripts were sequenced. The table came from immunoSEQ multiplex PCR; TCRdb's copy has only in-frame clones and leaves some out. The sample yields 390,000 or so clones, over 11% seen once. The sequencing sample was made of naive CD4+ T cells from blood. The clonotype was recovered from a man aged 25 to 45 in good health.

In DNA form, the CDR3 reads TGCGCCAGCAGCCAAGATCACTCAAACAATGAGCAGTTCTTC. Encoded protein: CASSQDHSNNEQFF. The genes are TRBV4-3 and TRBJ2-1; D unresolved. The CDR3 loop spans 14 amino acids. Deletions cut 0 bases from V and 5 bases from J, with 8 bases between. The germline V gene has CDR1 LGHNA and CDR2 YSLEER.